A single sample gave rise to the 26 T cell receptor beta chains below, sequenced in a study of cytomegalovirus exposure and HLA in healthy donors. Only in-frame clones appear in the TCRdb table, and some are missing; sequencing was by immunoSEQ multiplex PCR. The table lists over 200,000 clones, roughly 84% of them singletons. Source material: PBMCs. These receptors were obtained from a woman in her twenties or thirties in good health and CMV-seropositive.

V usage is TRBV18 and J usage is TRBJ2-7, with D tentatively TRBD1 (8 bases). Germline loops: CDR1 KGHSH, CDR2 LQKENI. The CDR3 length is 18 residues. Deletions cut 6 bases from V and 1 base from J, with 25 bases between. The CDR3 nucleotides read TGTGCCAGCTCGGGGGGGCTCTTTGACAGGGGTCGGTCCTACGAGCAGTACTTC. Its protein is CASSGGLFDRGRSYEQYF.

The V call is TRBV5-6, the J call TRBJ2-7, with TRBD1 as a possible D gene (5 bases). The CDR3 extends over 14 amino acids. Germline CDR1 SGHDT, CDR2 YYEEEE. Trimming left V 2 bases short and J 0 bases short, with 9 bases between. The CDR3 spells CASSFQGYSYEQYF. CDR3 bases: TGTGCCAGCAGCTTTCAGGGATACTCCTACGAGCAGTACTTC.

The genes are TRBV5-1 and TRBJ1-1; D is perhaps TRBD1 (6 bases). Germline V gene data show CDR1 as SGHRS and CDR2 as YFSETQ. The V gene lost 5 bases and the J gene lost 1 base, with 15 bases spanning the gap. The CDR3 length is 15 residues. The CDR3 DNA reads TGCGCCAGCAGGCTCGTCAGGGGCCAGAACACTGAAGCTTTCTTT. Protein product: CASRLVRGQNTEAFF.

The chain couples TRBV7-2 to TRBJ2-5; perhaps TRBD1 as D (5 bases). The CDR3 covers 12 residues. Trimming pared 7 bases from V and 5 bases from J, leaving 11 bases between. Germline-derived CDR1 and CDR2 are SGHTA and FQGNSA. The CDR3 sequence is CASNSGWETQYF. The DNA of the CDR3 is TGTGCCAGCAATTCAGGGTGGGAGACCCAGTACTTC.

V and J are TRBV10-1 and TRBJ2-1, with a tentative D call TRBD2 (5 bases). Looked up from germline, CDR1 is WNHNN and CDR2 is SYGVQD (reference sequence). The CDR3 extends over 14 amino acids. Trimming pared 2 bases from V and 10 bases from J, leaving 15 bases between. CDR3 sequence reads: CASSERLSSREQFF. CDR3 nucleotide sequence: TGCGCCAGCAGTGAGAGGTTGTCTAGCCGGGAGCAGTTCTTC.

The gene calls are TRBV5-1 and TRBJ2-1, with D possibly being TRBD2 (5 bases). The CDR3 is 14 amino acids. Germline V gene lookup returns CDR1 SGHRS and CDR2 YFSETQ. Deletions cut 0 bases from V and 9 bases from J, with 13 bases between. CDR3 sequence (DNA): TGCGCCAGCAGCTTGGCCATAGCGCTCGGTGAGCAGTTCTTC. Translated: CASSLAIALGEQFF. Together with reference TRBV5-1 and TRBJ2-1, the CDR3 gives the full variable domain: KAGVTQTPRYLIKTRGQQVTLSCSPISGHRSVSWYQQTPGQGLQFLFEYFSETQRNKGNFPGRFSGRQFSNSRSEMNVSTLELGDSALYLCASSLAIALGEQFFGPGTRLTVL.

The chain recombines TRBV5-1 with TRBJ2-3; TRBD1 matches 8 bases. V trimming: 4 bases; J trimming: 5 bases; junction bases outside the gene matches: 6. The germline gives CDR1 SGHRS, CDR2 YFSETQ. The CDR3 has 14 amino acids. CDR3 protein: CASSHGTGIDTQYF. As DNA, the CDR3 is TGCGCCAGCAGCCACGGGACAGGTATAGATACGCAGTATTTT.

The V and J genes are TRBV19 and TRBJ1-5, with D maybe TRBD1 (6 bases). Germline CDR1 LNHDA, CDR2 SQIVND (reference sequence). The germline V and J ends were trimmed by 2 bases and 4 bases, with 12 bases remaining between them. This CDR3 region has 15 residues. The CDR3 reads CASSILGGRNQPQHF. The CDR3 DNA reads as TGTGCCAGTAGTATACTCGGGGGGCGAAATCAGCCCCAGCATTTT.

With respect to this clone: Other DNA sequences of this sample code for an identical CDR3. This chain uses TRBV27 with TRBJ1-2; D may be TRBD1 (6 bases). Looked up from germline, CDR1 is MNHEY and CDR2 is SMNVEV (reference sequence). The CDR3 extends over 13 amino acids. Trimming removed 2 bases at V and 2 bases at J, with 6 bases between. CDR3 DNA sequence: TGTGCCAGCAGTTTAGGGGGCAACTATGGCTACACCTTC. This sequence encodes CASSLGGNYGYTF.

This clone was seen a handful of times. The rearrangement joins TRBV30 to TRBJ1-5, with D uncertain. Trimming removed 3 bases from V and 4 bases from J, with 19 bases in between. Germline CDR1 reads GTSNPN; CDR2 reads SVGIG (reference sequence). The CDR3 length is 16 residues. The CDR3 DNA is TGTGCCTGGAGAAGTCGCCGAGAGATCAAAAATCAGCCCCAGCATTTT. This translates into CAWRSRREIKNQPQHF.

The CDR3 region is CASSLSPAGDTEAFF. The CDR3 region has the DNA TGTGCCAGCAGTTTATCGCCGGCGGGGGACACTGAAGCTTTCTTT. The chain recombines TRBV27 with TRBJ1-1; tentatively, D is TRBD1 (5 bases). Trimming removed 0 bases at V and 3 bases at J, with 11 bases between. The length of the CDR3 is 15 residues. Germline V gives CDR1 MNHEY, CDR2 SMNVEV (reference sequence).

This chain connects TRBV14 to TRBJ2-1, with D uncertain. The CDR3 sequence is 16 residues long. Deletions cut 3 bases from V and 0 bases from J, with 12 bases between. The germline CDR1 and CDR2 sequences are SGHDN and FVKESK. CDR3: CASSQAPEISYNEQFF. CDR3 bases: TGTGCCAGCAGCCAGGCCCCCGAAATCTCCTACAATGAGCAGTTCTTC.

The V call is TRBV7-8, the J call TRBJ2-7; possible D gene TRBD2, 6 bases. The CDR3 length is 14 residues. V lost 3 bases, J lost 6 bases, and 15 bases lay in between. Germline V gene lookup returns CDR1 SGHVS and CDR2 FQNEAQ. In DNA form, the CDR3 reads TGTGCCAGCAGCTTCGGGACTCATAGGGGCGAGCAGTACTTC. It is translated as CASSFGTHRGEQYF.

The CDR3 reads CASSLTHARSYEQYF. The CDR3 bases are TGCGCCAGCAGCCTTACACACGCCAGGTCCTACGAGCAGTACTTC. The V and J genes are TRBV4-1 and TRBJ2-7; D unclear. The CDR3 is 15 amino acids. With 4 bases removed from V and 1 base from J, the gap between germline ends came to 14 bases. Germline assignment: CDR1 MGHRA and CDR2 YSYEKL.

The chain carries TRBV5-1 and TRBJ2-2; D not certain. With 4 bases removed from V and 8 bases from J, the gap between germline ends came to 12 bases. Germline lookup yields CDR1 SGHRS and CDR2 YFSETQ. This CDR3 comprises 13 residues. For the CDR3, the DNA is TGCGCCAGCAGCCCGCTAGTCTCAGGGGAGCTGTTTTTT. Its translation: CASSPLVSGELFF.

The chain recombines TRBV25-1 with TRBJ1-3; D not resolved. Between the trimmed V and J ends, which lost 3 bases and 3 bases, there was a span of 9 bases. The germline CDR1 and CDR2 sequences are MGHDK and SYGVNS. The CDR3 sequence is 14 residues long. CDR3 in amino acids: CASSDASIGNTIYF. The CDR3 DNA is TGTGCCAGCAGTGACGCCAGTATTGGAAACACCATATATTTT.

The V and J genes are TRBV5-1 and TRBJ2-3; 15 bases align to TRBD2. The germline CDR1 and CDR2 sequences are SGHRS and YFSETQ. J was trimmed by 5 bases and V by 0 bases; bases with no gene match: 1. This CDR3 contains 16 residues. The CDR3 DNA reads TGCGCCAGCAGCTTGGGGACTAGCGGGAGGGAAGATACGCAGTATTTT. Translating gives CASSLGTSGREDTQYF.

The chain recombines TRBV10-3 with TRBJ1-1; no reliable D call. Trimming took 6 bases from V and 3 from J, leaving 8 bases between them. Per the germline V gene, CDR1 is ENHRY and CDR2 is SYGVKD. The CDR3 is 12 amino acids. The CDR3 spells CAISQTDTEAFF. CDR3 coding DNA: TGTGCCATCAGCCAGACGGACACTGAAGCTTTCTTT.

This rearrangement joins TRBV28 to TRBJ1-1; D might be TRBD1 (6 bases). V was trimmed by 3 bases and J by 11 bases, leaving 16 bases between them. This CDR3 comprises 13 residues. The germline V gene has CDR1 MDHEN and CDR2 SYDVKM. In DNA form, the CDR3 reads TGTGCCAGCAGTTTGGGACAAGCTCTGAGCGCTTTCTTT. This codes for CASSLGQALSAFF.

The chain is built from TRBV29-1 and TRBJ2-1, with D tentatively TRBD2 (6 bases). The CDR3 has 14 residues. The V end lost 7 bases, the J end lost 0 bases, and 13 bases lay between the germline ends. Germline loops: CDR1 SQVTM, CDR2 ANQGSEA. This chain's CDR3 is CSGGGTSSYNEQFF. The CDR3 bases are TGCAGCGGTGGGGGGACGAGCTCCTACAATGAGCAGTTCTTC.

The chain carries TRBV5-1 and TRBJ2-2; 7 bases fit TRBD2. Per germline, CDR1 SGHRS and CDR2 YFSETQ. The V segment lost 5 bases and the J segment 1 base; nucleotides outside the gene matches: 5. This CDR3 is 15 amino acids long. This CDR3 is CASSGEGRNTGELFF. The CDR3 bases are TGCGCCAGCAGTGGGGAGGGGAGGAACACCGGGGAGCTGTTTTTT.

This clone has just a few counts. CDR3 nucleotides: TGTGCCTGGAGTGTACCAATAGCGGGACTAGCGGGAGGGTCCGGCGGGGAGCTGTTTTTT. Protein: CAWSVPIAGLAGGSGGELFF. The chain uses TRBV30 and TRBJ2-2; 16 positions match TRBD2. The length of the CDR3 is 20 residues. Germline CDR1 is GTSNPN and CDR2 is SVGIG (reference sequence). Unmatched junction bases numbered 14, after V lost 0 bases and J lost 7 bases.

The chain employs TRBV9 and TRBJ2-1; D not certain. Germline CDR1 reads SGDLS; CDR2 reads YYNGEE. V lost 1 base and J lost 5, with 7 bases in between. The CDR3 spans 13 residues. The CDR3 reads CASSVRPHNEQFF. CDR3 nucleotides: TGTGCCAGCAGCGTACGGCCCCACAATGAGCAGTTCTTC.

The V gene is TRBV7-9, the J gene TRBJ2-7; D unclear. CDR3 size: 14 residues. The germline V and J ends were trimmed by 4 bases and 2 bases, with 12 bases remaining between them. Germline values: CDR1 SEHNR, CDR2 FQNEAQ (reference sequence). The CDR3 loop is CASSSNWRPYEQYF. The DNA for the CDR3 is TGTGCCAGCAGCTCAAATTGGCGGCCCTACGAGCAGTACTTC.

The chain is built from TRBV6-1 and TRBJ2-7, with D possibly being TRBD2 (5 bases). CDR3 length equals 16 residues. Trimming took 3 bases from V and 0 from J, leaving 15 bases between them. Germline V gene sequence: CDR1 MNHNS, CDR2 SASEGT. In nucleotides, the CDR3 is TGTGCCAGCAGTGATCCGGCGAAAACTAGCTCCTACGAGCAGTACTTC. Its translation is CASSDPAKTSSYEQYF.

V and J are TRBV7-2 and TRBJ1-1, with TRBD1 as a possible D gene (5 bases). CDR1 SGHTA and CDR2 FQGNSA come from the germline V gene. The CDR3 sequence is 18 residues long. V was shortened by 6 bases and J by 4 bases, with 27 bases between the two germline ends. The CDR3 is CASSSIRGIPPTGTEAFF. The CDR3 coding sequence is TGTGCCAGCAGTTCGATACGGGGCATTCCCCCCACGGGCACTGAAGCTTTCTTT.